Each of the 5 T cell receptor beta chains below was sequenced from the same sample in a study of Graves' ophthalmopathy and Graves' hyperthyroidism. The sequenced template was RNA, covering the TCR beta CDR3 region. A first-round RT-PCR used HTBI primers, followed by a second-round multiplex PCR. TCRdb reprocessed the multiplex PCR reads via MiXCR and lists one record per CDR3 protein. The repertoire has about 480,000 distinct CDR3 sequences, about an eighth of them found once; the top ten carry 9.5% to 10%. The sequenced sample consisted of blood. The receptors derive from a woman in her twenties or thirties with Graves' ophthalmopathy.

This clonotype was counted at least ten times. This CDR3 fails to terminate in the conserved phenylalanine or tryptophan, so it likely reflects a read error. The CDR3 DNA reads as TGTGCCAGCAGTTACTCGGCAGGGGACACTGAAGCTTTCTCT. Amino acid sequence: CASSYSAGDTEAFS. The V gene is TRBV6-5, the J gene TRBJ1-1; a possible D gene is TRBD1 (6 bases). The length of the CDR3 is 14 residues. Germline V gene data show CDR1 as MNHEY and CDR2 as SVGAGI. Trimming left V 0 bases short and J 3 bases short, with 8 bases between.

This clonotype was seen a handful of times. This rearrangement joins TRBV7-9 to TRBJ2-7, with TRBD1 matching over 9 bases. CDR1 and CDR2 (germline): SEHNR, FQNEAQ (reference sequence). The CDR3 has 16 residues. V was clipped by 5 bases and J by 5 bases; unmatched bases: 13. The CDR3, as DNA: TGTGCCAGCAGCGAAGCGAACCCGGGACAGGGCAACGAGCAGTACTTC. Protein sequence: CASSEANPGQGNEQYF.

Many counts were recorded for this clonotype. The V and J genes are TRBV2 and TRBJ2-7; 10 bases match TRBD1. V lost 4 bases, J lost 2 bases, and 2 bases stayed unmatched. The CDR3 consists of 14 residues. Germline V gene lookup returns CDR1 SNHLY and CDR2 FYNNEI. The DNA of the CDR3 is TGTGCCAGCAGTGGGACAGGGGGACCCTACGAGCAGTACTTC. Encoded protein: CASSGTGGPYEQYF.

This clonotype was counted at least ten times. The rearrangement links TRBV19 to TRBJ1-1, with D tentatively TRBD1 (5 bases). V was cut by 8 bases and J by 6 bases, with 13 bases left in between. Germline V gene data show CDR1 as LNHDA and CDR2 as SQIVND (reference sequence). CDR3 size: 12 residues. The CDR3 protein is CASAFGGAEAFF. DNA for the CDR3: TGTGCCAGTGCGTTCGGGGGGGCTGAAGCTTTCTTT.

This clonotype showed up many times. The chain carries TRBV9 and TRBJ2-7; no reliable D call. The germline V and J ends were trimmed by 0 bases and 3 bases, with 7 bases remaining between them. CDR1 and CDR2 (germline): SGDLS, YYNGEE. This CDR3 spans 13 amino acids. In DNA form, the CDR3 reads TGTGCCAGCAGCGTAGGAAGGGACTACGAGCAGTACTTC. Translation gives CASSVGRDYEQYF.